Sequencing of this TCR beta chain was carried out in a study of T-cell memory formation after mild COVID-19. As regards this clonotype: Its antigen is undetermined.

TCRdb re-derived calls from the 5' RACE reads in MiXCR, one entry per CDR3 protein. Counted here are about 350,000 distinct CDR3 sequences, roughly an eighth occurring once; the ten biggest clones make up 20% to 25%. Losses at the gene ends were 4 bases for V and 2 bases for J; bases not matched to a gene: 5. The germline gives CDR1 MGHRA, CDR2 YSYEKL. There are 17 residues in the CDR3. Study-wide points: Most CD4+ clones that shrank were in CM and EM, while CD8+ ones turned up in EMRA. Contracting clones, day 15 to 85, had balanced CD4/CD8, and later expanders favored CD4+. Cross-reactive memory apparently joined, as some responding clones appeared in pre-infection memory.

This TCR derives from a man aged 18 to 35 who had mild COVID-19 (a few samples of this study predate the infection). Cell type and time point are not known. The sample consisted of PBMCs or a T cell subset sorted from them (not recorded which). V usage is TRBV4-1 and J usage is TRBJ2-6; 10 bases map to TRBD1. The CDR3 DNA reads TGCGCCAGCAGCCTTGGACAGGGGGTAACTGGGGCCAACGTCCTGACTTTC. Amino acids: CASSLGQGVTGANVLTF.